This T cell receptor (beta chain) derives from a study of blood T cell repertoires in COVID-19. In the study overall: PBMCs, B-cell-depleted T cells, or T cells were the source of the cDNA or gDNA that made up the material.

Produced via immunoSEQ multiplex PCR; TCRdb's table is partial and in-frame only. The repertoire has under 250,000 clones, about 87% of them found once; the top ten carry 5.5% to 9%. Material for sequencing was peripheral blood. The source is a woman in her sixties or seventies with active or convalescent COVID-19.

The CDR3 sequence is CASSASGDSGNTIYF. CDR3 sequence (DNA): TGCGCCAGCAGCGCCTCAGGGGACTCTGGAAACACCATATATTTT. The chain combines TRBV5-1 with TRBJ1-3; possibly TRBD1 for D (6 bases). The CDR3 is made up of 15 amino acids. Germline CDR1 SGHRS, CDR2 YFSETQ. The V end lost 4 bases, the J end lost 0 bases, and 11 bases lay between the germline ends.